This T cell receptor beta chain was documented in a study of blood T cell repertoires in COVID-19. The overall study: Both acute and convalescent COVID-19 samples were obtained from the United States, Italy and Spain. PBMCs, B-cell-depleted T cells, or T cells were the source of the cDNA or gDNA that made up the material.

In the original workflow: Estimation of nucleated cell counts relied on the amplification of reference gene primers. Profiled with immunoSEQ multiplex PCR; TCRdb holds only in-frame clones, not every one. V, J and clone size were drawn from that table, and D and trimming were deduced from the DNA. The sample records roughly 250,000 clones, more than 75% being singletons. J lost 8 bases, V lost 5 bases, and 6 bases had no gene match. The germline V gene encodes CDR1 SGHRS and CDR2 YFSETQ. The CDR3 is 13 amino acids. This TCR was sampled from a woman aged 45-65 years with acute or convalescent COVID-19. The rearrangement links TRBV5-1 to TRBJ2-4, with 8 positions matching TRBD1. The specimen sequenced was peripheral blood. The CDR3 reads CASRLTGADIQYF. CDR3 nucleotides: TGCGCCAGCAGACTGACAGGGGCGGACATTCAGTACTTC.